The 24 T cell receptor beta chains reported below all come from one sample, sequenced in a study of cytomegalovirus exposure and HLA in healthy donors. Amplification used 60 Vbeta primers and 13 Jbeta primers. Profiling relied on immunoSEQ multiplex PCR, and the TCRdb table lists in-frame clones only, not all of them. The data contain more than 110,000 clones, 55% to 80% of them seen just once; the ten biggest clones take up approximately 14%. The sample consisted of PBMCs. Receptors originate from a human donor in good health.

In this sample, this clone turned up a few times. The chain is built from TRBV4-2 and TRBJ1-1; TRBD1 matches at 7 bases. Trimming at V came to 2 bases and at J to 3 bases, leaving 9 bases not matched to a gene. Germline V gene sequence: CDR1 LGHNA, CDR2 YNFKEQ. There are 16 residues in the CDR3. CDR3 in amino acids: CASSQPAEGADTEAFF. The DNA of the CDR3 is TGTGCCAGCAGCCAACCCGCGGAGGGGGCAGACACTGAAGCTTTCTTT.

Concerning this clone itself: Different DNA sequences within this sample yield the same CDR3. The chain has TRBV27 and TRBJ1-1, with D possibly being TRBD1 (5 bases). Looked up from germline, CDR1 is MNHEY and CDR2 is SMNVEV (reference sequence). There are 13 residues in the CDR3. The V and J ends lost 2 bases and 1 base respectively, with 5 bases between them. CDR3 nucleotides: TGTGCCAGCAGTTTAGGGGCGAACACTGAAGCTTTCTTT. As protein: CASSLGANTEAFF.

This chain uses TRBV19 with TRBJ2-7, with 7 positions matching TRBD1. This CDR3 region has 14 residues. Per germline, CDR1 LNHDA and CDR2 SQIVND (reference sequence). The junction had 6 bases not matched to a gene; V was cut back by 6 bases and J by 1 base. The CDR3 loop is CASRRQGSSYEQYF. CDR3 DNA sequence: TGTGCCAGTAGAAGACAGGGAAGTTCCTACGAGCAGTACTTC.

The chain carries TRBV19 and TRBJ2-1; 10 bases are a match to TRBD1. Germline V gene lookup returns CDR1 LNHDA and CDR2 SQIVND (reference sequence). Losses at the gene ends were 4 bases for V and 4 bases for J; bases not matched to a gene: 7. CDR3 size: 16 residues. The CDR3 nucleotides are TGTGCCAGTAGTAGTCCCGGACAGGGGGGGTACAATGAGCAGTTCTTC. Translating it yields CASSSPGQGGYNEQFF. Complete variable domain (other parts from reference TRBV19 and TRBJ2-1): DGGITQSPKYLFRKEGQNVTLSCEQNLNHDAMYWYRQDPGQGLRLIYYSQIVNDFQKGDIAEGYSVSREKKESFPLTVTSAQKNPTAFYLCASSSPGQGGYNEQFFGPGTRLTVL.

This clone was counted a single time. V usage is TRBV15 and J usage is TRBJ2-3; the D gene is possibly TRBD2 (6 bases). This CDR3 is built from 16 residues. In germline, CDR1 is LNHNV, CDR2 YYDKDF (reference sequence). V lost 1 base and J 2 bases, leaving 13 bases between the germline ends. CDR3 region: CATSRAPGGTTDTQYF. In nucleotides, the CDR3 is TGTGCCACCAGCAGAGCCCCCGGCGGGACCACAGATACGCAGTATTTT.

This clone was observed a few times. V usage is TRBV5-8 and J usage is TRBJ1-5; a weak D match, TRBD1 (5 bases). The V end lost 2 bases, the J end lost 3 bases, and 12 bases lay between the germline ends. CDR3 length: 15 residues. CDR1 is SGHTS, CDR2 YDEGEE, per germline. Here the CDR3 DNA reads TGTGCCAGCAGCTTCCTACGGGGGAACAATCAGCCCCAGCATTTT. The encoded protein is CASSFLRGNNQPQHF.

This clone was detected a few times. This sequence joins TRBV7-6 and TRBJ1-2, with D perhaps matching TRBD1 (6 bases). Germline loops: CDR1 SGHVS, CDR2 FNYEAQ. CDR3 length equals 13 residues. With 5 bases removed from V and 7 bases from J, the gap between germline ends came to 14 bases. In nucleotides, the CDR3 is TGTGCCAGCAGCACAGGGCTGGCTGGTGGCTACACCTTC. Amino acids: CASSTGLAGGYTF.

This clone has more than one count but fewer than ten. This chain uses TRBV6-5 with TRBJ1-2, with 9 positions matching TRBD1. The ends lost 6 bases at V and 8 bases at J; junction bases unmatched: 4. CDR3 size: 12 residues. Germline V gene sequence: CDR1 MNHEY, CDR2 SVGAGI. CDR3: CASRSTGGGYTF. The CDR3 DNA is TGTGCCAGCAGGTCGACAGGGGGAGGCTACACCTTC.

This clone showed up just once. V and J are TRBV5-4 and TRBJ2-2; TRBD2 might be the D (5 bases). The V and J ends lost 3 bases and 1 base respectively, with 10 bases between them. CDR1 and CDR2 (germline): SGHNT, YYREEE (reference sequence). This CDR3 spans 15 amino acids. CDR3 DNA: TGTGCCAGCAGCTCCTGGACTGAGAACACCGGGGAGCTGTTTTTT. Its translation: CASSSWTENTGELFF.

This chain connects TRBV5-4 to TRBJ2-7, with D possibly TRBD2 on 6 matching bases. CDR1 is SGHNT, CDR2 YYREEE, per germline (reference sequence). The CDR3 sequence is 15 residues long. Trimming removed 4 bases from V and 4 bases from J, with 18 bases in between. CDR3 in DNA: TGTGCCAGCAGCCTCGGGACCCTAGCGAGTTACGAGCAGTACTTC. Residues: CASSLGTLASYEQYF.

This clone has more than one count but fewer than ten. The chain carries TRBV4-1 and TRBJ1-4; 9 positions match TRBD1. Per the germline V gene, CDR1 is MGHRA and CDR2 is YSYEKL. The CDR3 sequence is 15 residues long. V was pared by 1 base and J by 7 bases, with 4 bases of the junction left unmatched. CDR3 bases: TGCGCCAGCAGCCAAGGGACAGGGGTGGGTGAAAAACTGTTTTTT. The encoded protein is CASSQGTGVGEKLFF.

This clone showed up just a few times. The chain couples TRBV2 to TRBJ2-2; no firm D call. This CDR3 is built from 12 residues. CDR1 and CDR2 from the germline V gene are SNHLY and FYNNEI. V was cut by 8 bases and J by 1 base, with 5 bases left in between. CDR3 in amino acids: CASGWNTGELFF. In DNA, the CDR3 is TGTGCCAGCGGCTGGAACACCGGGGAGCTGTTTTTT.

The gene calls are TRBV7-9 and TRBJ2-7, with 11 bases lining up with TRBD2. The germline V gene has CDR1 SEHNR and CDR2 FQNEAQ (reference sequence). V was clipped by 5 bases and J by 5 bases; unmatched bases: 5. CDR3 length equals 14 residues. This chain's CDR3 is CASSPSGRINEQYF. The CDR3 nucleotides are TGTGCCAGCAGCCCTAGCGGGAGGATTAACGAGCAGTACTTC.

This chain connects TRBV12-5 to TRBJ2-7; a possible D gene is TRBD1 (6 bases). The CDR3 has 19 amino acids. Germline CDR1 is LGHNT and CDR2 is FRNRAP. Trimming stripped 1 base from V and 4 bases from J, with 26 bases between. DNA of the CDR3: TGTGCTAGTGGTTTGGGATCCAACAAGAGGGACAACTGGGAATACGAGCAGTACTTC. As protein: CASGLGSNKRDNWEYEQYF.

The chain links TRBV28 to TRBJ2-4; 9 bases agree with TRBD1. The CDR3 has 15 amino acids. Trimming removed 6 bases from V and 10 bases from J; junction bases left unmatched: 13. Germline CDR1 MDHEN, CDR2 SYDVKM. As DNA, the CDR3 is TGTGCCAGCAGGAATCCGGGACAGGGCGGTTGGATTCAGTACTTC. Encoded protein: CASRNPGQGGWIQYF.

The rearrangement links TRBV5-4 to TRBJ1-1; 9 bases are shared with TRBD1. Unmatched junction bases numbered 5, after V lost 4 bases and J lost 4 bases. CDR3 length: 14 residues. Germline assignment: CDR1 SGHNT and CDR2 YYREEE (reference sequence). This chain's CDR3 is CASSKGQGSTEAFF. The CDR3 nucleotides read TGTGCCAGCAGCAAGGGACAGGGTTCCACTGAAGCTTTCTTT. Full variable domain (rest looked up from reference TRBV5-4 and TRBJ1-1): ETGVTQSPTHLIKTRGQQVTLRCSSQSGHNTVSWYQQALGQGPQFIFQYYREEENGRGNFPPRFSGLQFPNYSSELNVNALELDDSALYLCASSKGQGSTEAFFGQGTRLTVV.

V and J are TRBV11-3 and TRBJ2-7, with TRBD2 matching over 7 bases. The J segment lost 7 bases and the V segment lost 4 bases, leaving 7 bases of the junction unmatched. Germline-derived CDR1 and CDR2 are SGHNT and YENEEA. This CDR3 has 13 residues. In nucleotides, the CDR3 is TGTGCCAGCAGCTCCCGACTAGCTCGGGAGCAGTACTTC. The encoded protein is CASSSRLAREQYF.

The CDR3 loop reads CASTVGQGLITDTQYF. CDR3 sequence (DNA): TGCGCCAGCACCGTTGGACAGGGCCTAATCACAGATACGCAGTATTTT. This chain joins TRBV5-1 and TRBJ2-3, with TRBD1 matching 8 bases. This CDR3 is built from 16 residues. CDR1 and CDR2 from the germline V gene are SGHRS and YFSETQ. J lost 2 bases, V lost 6 bases, and 11 bases had no gene match.

The chain recombines TRBV7-2 with TRBJ2-7; maybe TRBD2 (6 bases). CDR1 and CDR2 (germline): SGHTA, FQGNSA. Trimming pared 0 bases from V and 1 base from J, leaving 7 bases between. CDR3 length: 14 residues. The CDR3 bases are TGTGCCAGCAGCTTAGCAGGACTATCCTACGAGCAGTACTTC. Amino acid sequence: CASSLAGLSYEQYF.

CDR3: CATSRNTGGAIYGYTF. CDR3 nucleotides: TGTGCCACCAGCAGAAACACAGGGGGCGCAATCTATGGCTACACCTTC. The J gene is TRBJ1-2, the V gene TRBV15; TRBD1 agrees at 9 bases. The CDR3 contains 16 residues. The V and J ends lost 2 bases and 4 bases, in that order; junction bases with no gene match: 8. CDR1 and CDR2 from the germline V gene are LNHNV and YYDKDF (reference sequence).

This rearrangement joins TRBV7-9 to TRBJ2-5; D ambiguous. This CDR3 region has 15 residues. V was clipped by 2 bases and J by 1 base, with 11 bases between them. CDR1 and CDR2 (germline): SEHNR, FQNEAQ (reference sequence). CDR3 sequence: CASSLRGDVQETQYF. DNA of the CDR3: TGTGCCAGCAGCTTACGCGGAGACGTCCAAGAGACCCAGTACTTC.

This chain joins TRBV29-1 and TRBJ1-1; TRBD1 matches 9 bases. The CDR3 has 15 amino acids. After removal of 7 bases from V and 4 bases from J, the junction contained 13 bases not matched to a gene. Looked up from germline, CDR1 is SQVTM and CDR2 is ANQGSEA. The CDR3 DNA reads TGCAGCGCCTTCCTCTCCGGGACAGGGTTCACTGAAGCTTTCTTT. This encodes CSAFLSGTGFTEAFF.

The genes are TRBV19 and TRBJ1-1; D might be TRBD1 (6 bases). Trimming pared 8 bases from V and 7 bases from J, leaving 11 bases between. CDR1 and CDR2 from the germline V gene are LNHDA and SQIVND (reference sequence). The CDR3 runs 11 residues. The CDR3 nucleotides read TGTGCCAGTGGAACAGGGTTTGAAGCTTTCTTT. This encodes CASGTGFEAFF. Combining the CDR3 with reference TRBV19 and TRBJ1-1 gives the whole variable domain DGGITQSPKYLFRKEGQNVTLSCEQNLNHDAMYWYRQDPGQGLRLIYYSQIVNDFQKGDIAEGYSVSREKKESFPLTVTSAQKNPTAFYLCASGTGFEAFFGQGTRLTVV.

The genes are TRBV7-9 and TRBJ2-4; D might be TRBD1 (5 bases). The V gene lost 5 bases and the J gene lost 6 bases, with 8 bases spanning the gap. Germline CDR1 SEHNR, CDR2 FQNEAQ (reference sequence). The CDR3 totals 12 residues. The CDR3 DNA is TGTGCCAGCAGCAAAGACAGAAACATTCAGTACTTC. This gives the protein CASSKDRNIQYF.